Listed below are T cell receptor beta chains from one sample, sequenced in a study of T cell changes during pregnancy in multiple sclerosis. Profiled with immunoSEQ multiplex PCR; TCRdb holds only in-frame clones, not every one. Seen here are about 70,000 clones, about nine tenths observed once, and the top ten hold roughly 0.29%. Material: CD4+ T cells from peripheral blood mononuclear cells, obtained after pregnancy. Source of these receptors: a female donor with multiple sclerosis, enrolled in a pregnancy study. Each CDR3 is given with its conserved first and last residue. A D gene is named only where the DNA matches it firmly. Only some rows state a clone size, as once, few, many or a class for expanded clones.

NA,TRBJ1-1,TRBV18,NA,TGTGCCAGCTCACCACGGACAGACTTAAACACTGAAGCTTTCTTT,CASSPRTDLNTEAFF
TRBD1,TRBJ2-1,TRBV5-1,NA,TGCGCCAGCAGCCCCGGGACAGGGGGCACAGTGCACAATGAGCAGTTCTTC,CASSPGTGGTVHNEQFF
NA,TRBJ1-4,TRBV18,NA,TGTGCCAGCTCACCGAATCCGGAGAAAAAACTGTTTTTT,CASSPNPEKKLFF
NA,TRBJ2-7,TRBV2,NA,TGTGCCAGCAGTAACTTTTACGAGCAGTACTTC,CASSNFYEQYF
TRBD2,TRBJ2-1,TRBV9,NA,TGTGCCAGCAGCGTAGCCTCCATGTTGAAGCGGGGAGGCAATGAGCAGTTCTTC,CASSVASMLKRGGNEQFF
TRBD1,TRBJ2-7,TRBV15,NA,TGTGCCACCAGCAGGGAAGGGACAGACTACGAGCAGTACTTC,CATSREGTDYEQYF
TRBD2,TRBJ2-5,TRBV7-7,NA,TGTGCCAGCAGCTTACGCGCGGGAGATAGTGGGGAGACCCAGTACTTC,CASSLRAGDSGETQYF
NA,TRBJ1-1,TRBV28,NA,TGTGCCAGCAGTTTATCCAGCGGGGAAGCTTTCTTT,CASSLSSGEAFF
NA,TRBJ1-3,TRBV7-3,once,TGTGCCAGCAGCTTAACAGCGGATGGAAACACCATATATTTT,CASSLTADGNTIYF
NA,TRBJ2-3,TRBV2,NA,TGTGCCAGCAGTACGAGGCAGGGTAGCACAGATACGCAGTATTTT,CASSTRQGSTDTQYF
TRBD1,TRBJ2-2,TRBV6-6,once,TGTGCCAGCGCCGGGACAGGGTTCACCGGGGAGCTGTTTTTT,CASAGTGFTGELFF
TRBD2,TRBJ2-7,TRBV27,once,TGTGCCAGCAGTAAACTAGCGGGTATAACCTACGAGCAGTACTTC,CASSKLAGITYEQYF
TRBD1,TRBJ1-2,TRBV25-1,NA,TGTGCCAGCAGTGAAAGAGGGACAGGTTATGGCTACACCTTC,CASSERGTGYGYTF
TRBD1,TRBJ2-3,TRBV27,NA,TGTGCCAGCAGTACGGACGACAGGGGATATTGGCAGTCGGATACGCAGTATTTT,CASSTDDRGYWQSDTQYF
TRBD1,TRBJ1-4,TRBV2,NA,TGTGCCAGCAGCCCCAGACAGGGTCCATCCGGAAAACTGTTTTTT,CASSPRQGPSGKLFF
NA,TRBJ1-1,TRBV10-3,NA,TGTGCCATCAGTGAGAGCGGGAACACTGAAGCTTTCTTT,CAISESGNTEAFF
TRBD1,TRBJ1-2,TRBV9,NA,TGTGCCAGCAGTGGAGGGGGGGGGACAGGGAGTGGCTACACCTTC,CASSGGGGTGSGYTF
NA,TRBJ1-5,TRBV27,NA,TGTGCCAGCAGTTTTCGGCAGGGCAATCAGCCCCAGCATTTT,CASSFRQGNQPQHF
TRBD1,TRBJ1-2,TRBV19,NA,TGTGCCAGTAGTCTACTGACAGGGGGACACTATGGCTACACCTTC,CASSLLTGGHYGYTF
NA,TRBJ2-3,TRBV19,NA,TGTGCCAGTAGTATGTGGCAGAACACAGATACGCAGTATTTT,CASSMWQNTDTQYF
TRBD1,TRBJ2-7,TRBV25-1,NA,TGTGCCAGCAGTCGGACAGGGGTCTACGAGCAGTACTTC,CASSRTGVYEQYF
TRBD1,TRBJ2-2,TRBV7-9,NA,TGTGCCAGCATTGACCTCAGGGACAGCACCGGGGAGCTGTTTTTT,CASIDLRDSTGELFF
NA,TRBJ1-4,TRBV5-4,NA,TGTGCCAGCAGCCACCCGGTGGTGGGAGCCAATGAAAAACTGTTTTTT,CASSHPVVGANEKLFF
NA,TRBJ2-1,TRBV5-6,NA,TGTGCCAGCAGCTTGGAACAGGGCCTCTACAATGAGCAGTTCTTC,CASSLEQGLYNEQFF
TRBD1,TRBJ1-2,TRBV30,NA,TGTGCCTGTAGGGACAGGGAGATAAGTGGCTACACCTTC,CACRDREISGYTF
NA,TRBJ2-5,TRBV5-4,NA,TGTGCCAGCAGCTTGTTGGCCTCTTCGGGGACCCAGTACTTC,CASSLLASSGTQYF
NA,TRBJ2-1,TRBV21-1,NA,TGTGCCAGCAGCAAAGAGAGGACTCCCCCCTCCTACAATGAGCAGTTCTTC,CASSKERTPPSYNEQFF
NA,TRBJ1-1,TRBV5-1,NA,TGCGCCAGCAGCTTGTATGGTCAGGGGCAGGGCCTAATGAACACTGAAGCTTTCTTT,CASSLYGQGQGLMNTEAFF
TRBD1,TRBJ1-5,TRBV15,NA,TGTGCCACCAGCAGAGGGGACAGGGGTAGAAGCAATCAGCCCCAGCATTTT,CATSRGDRGRSNQPQHF
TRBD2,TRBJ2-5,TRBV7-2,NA,TGTGCCAGCAGCCGGGGACTAGACCAAGAGACCCAGTACTTC,CASSRGLDQETQYF
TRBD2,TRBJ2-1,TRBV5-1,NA,TGCGCCAGCAGCTTTGTGACTAGCGGGTACAATGAGCAGTTCTTC,CASSFVTSGYNEQFF
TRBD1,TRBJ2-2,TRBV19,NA,TGTGCCAGTAGTATTGCCCCCGCGACAGGGGGCCGAACCGGGGAGCTGTTTTTT,CASSIAPATGGRTGELFF
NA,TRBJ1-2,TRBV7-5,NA,TGTGTCAGAAGCCGGGGACAGGGGAATGGCTACACCTTC,CVRSRGQGNGYTF
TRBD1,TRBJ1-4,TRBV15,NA,TGTGCCACCAGCGGAGGACAGGGTTCGTGGACTAATGAAAAACTGTTTTTT,CATSGGQGSWTNEKLFF
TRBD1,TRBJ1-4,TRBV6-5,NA,TGTGCCAGCAGTATAACGACAGGGCAGAATGAAAAACTGTTTTTT,CASSITTGQNEKLFF
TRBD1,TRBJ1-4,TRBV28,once,TGTGCCAGCAGTCTGACAGGGGGCGCAAGTGAAAAACTGTTTTTT,CASSLTGGASEKLFF
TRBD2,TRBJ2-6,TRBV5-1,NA,TGCGCCAGCAAAGGCCTTGCGGGGGGGTCTGGGGCCAACGTCCTGACTTTC,CASKGLAGGSGANVLTF
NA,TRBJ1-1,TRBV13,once,TGTGCCAGCAGCTTAGGAGGGGCTCCGGGGGCTGAAGCTTTCTTT,CASSLGGAPGAEAFF
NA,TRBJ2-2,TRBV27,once,TGTGCCAGCAGTTTCGGGGGGCCCGGGGAGCTGTTTTTT,CASSFGGPGELFF
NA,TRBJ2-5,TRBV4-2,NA,TGTGCCAGCAGCCAAAGGGGGGGGGAGACCCAGTACTTC,CASSQRGGETQYF
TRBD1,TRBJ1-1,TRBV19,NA,TGTGCCAGTAGTACCAGTGGACAGGGTAAGGCTGAAGCTTTCTTT,CASSTSGQGKAEAFF
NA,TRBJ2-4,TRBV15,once,TGTGCCACCAGCAGAGATGTAGCGTCGGGCAAAAACATTCAGTACTTC,CATSRDVASGKNIQYF
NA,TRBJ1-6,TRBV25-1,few,TGTGCCAGCAGCGCGGGACCCACCTATTCACCCCTCCACTTT,CASSAGPTYSPLHF
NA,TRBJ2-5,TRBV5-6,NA,TGTGCCAGCAGCTCACTTCGGGGTGTAGGCGAGACCCAGTACTTC,CASSSLRGVGETQYF
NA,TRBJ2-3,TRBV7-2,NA,TGTGCCAGCAGCTTACCTGGCACAGATACGCAGTATTTT,CASSLPGTDTQYF
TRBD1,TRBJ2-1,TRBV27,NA,TGTGCCAGCAGTTTCAGACAGGGCCACAATGAGCAGTTCTTC,CASSFRQGHNEQFF
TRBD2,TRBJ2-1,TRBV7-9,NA,TGTGCCAGCAGCCCTGGGGGGGGCGGGAGGCACAATGAGCAGTTCTTC,CASSPGGGGRHNEQFF
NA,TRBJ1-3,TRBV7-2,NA,TGTGCCAGCAGCTTAAGCTTTTCCTCTGGAAACACCATATATTTT,CASSLSFSSGNTIYF
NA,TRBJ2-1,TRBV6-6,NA,TGTGCCAGCAGTTACCCGAGGGACACGGGGAACAATGAGCAGTTCTTC,CASSYPRDTGNNEQFF
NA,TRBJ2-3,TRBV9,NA,TGTGCCAGCAGCGCTTCGTCAGATACGCAGTATTTT,CASSASSDTQYF
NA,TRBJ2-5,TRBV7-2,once,TGTGCCAGCAGCTTAATAGTCGGGAATGCGGAGACCCAGTACTTC,CASSLIVGNAETQYF
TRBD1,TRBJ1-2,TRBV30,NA,TGTGCCTGGAGTGTCAGACAGGGGGACTATGGCTACACCTTC,CAWSVRQGDYGYTF
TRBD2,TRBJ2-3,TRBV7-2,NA,TGTGCCAGCAGCTGGACTAGCGGCACAGATACGCAGTATTTT,CASSWTSGTDTQYF